This TCR beta chain was identified during a study of blood T cell repertoires in COVID-19. Participants came from some 23 US areas, aged about 18 to 100 years. The method was immunoSEQ multiplex PCR; TCRdb's version includes in-frame clones alone and lacks a portion of them. The table has more than 250,000 clones, approximately 85% seen once. Germline-derived CDR1 and CDR2 are SNHLY and FYNNEI. Trimming shortened V by 8 bases and J by 2 bases, and 16 bases separated the two germline ends. This CDR3 contains 14 residues. The sample consisted of PBMCs or T cells enriched from blood (not recorded which). This clonotype was obtained from a man aged 25 to 40 who had recovered from COVID-19. This chain connects TRBV2 to TRBJ2-7; possible D gene TRBD1, 6 bases. The CDR3: CASGGNRDTYEQYF. Written as DNA, the CDR3 is TGTGCCAGCGGCGGCAACAGGGATACCTACGAGCAGTACTTC.